Listed below are T cell receptor beta chains from one sample, sequenced in a study of T cells in Graves' hyperthyroidism and ophthalmopathy. MiXCR was run by TCRdb on the multiplex PCR reads, yielding one entry per CDR3 protein. Of 350,000 to 450,000 distinct CDR3 sequences in the sample, about 15% were seen once. Material for sequencing was blood. These receptors all come from a woman aged 25 to 39 with Graves' hyperthyroidism that later progressed to Graves' ophthalmopathy. CDR3s include the opening cysteine and the closing phenylalanine or tryptophan. D genes are given only for firm matches. Clone size is shown for a subset of rows, as once, few, many or a class of expanded clone.

v_call: TRBV3-1; cdr3_length: 15; clone_size: many; d_call: .; j_call: TRBJ1-3; cdr3_aa: CASSPEDSTGNTIYF; cdr3_nt: TGTGCCAGCAGCCCTGAAGACAGCACTGGAAACACCATATATTTT
v_call: TRBV20-1; cdr3_length: 15; clone_size: many; d_call: .; j_call: TRBJ2-7; cdr3_aa: CSARGAGLGTYEQYF; cdr3_nt: TGCAGTGCTAGAGGGGCAGGCCTCGGTACCTACGAGCAGTACTTC
v_call: TRBV18; cdr3_length: 16; clone_size: many; d_call: TRBD1; j_call: TRBJ2-2; cdr3_aa: CASATPGQGIIGELFF; cdr3_nt: TGTGCCAGCGCTACTCCGGGACAGGGGATAATCGGGGAGCTGTTTTTT
v_call: TRBV9; cdr3_length: 15; clone_size: many; d_call: TRBD1; j_call: TRBJ1-2; cdr3_aa: CASSPAGGADYGYTF; cdr3_nt: TGTGCCAGCAGCCCCGCAGGGGGCGCGGACTATGGCTACACCTTC
v_call: TRBV4-2; cdr3_length: 15; clone_size: .; d_call: .; j_call: TRBJ2-1; cdr3_aa: CASSQMGGQSNEQFF; cdr3_nt: TGTGCCAGCAGCCAAATGGGGGGACAGAGCAATGAGCAGTTCTTC
v_call: TRBV2; cdr3_length: 13; clone_size: many; d_call: .; j_call: TRBJ1-1; cdr3_aa: CASSELSNTEAFF; cdr3_nt: TGTGCCAGCAGTGAACTGTCGAACACTGAAGCTTTCTTT
v_call: TRBV5-1; cdr3_length: 13; clone_size: many; d_call: TRBD1; j_call: TRBJ1-2; cdr3_aa: CASSPQGDYGYTF; cdr3_nt: TGCGCCAGCAGCCCACAGGGGGACTATGGCTACACCTTC
v_call: TRBV2; cdr3_length: 16; clone_size: many; d_call: TRBD1; j_call: TRBJ1-5; cdr3_aa: CASSELGQGEGQPQHF; cdr3_nt: TGTGCCAGCAGTGAGTTGGGACAGGGTGAGGGTCAGCCCCAGCATTTT
v_call: TRBV24-1; cdr3_length: 16; clone_size: many; d_call: TRBD1; j_call: TRBJ2-3; cdr3_aa: CATSDSTGGRWDTQYF; cdr3_nt: TGTGCCACCAGTGATTCAACAGGGGGGCGCTGGGATACGCAGTATTTT
v_call: TRBV5-1; cdr3_length: 16; clone_size: .; d_call: TRBD1; j_call: TRBJ2-1; cdr3_aa: CASSLVGTEDDNEQFF; cdr3_nt: TGCGCCAGCAGCTTGGTGGGGACAGAGGACGACAATGAGCAGTTCTTC
v_call: TRBV7-9; cdr3_length: 15; clone_size: few; d_call: TRBD1; j_call: TRBJ2-5; cdr3_aa: CASTRGQGYQETQYF; cdr3_nt: TGTGCCAGCACAAGGGGACAGGGGTACCAAGAGACCCAGTACTTC
v_call: TRBV19; cdr3_length: 15; clone_size: many; d_call: .; j_call: TRBJ1-5; cdr3_aa: CASRHQQGSNQPQHF; cdr3_nt: TGTGCCAGTAGGCACCAACAGGGCAGCAATCAGCCCCAGCATTTT
v_call: TRBV7-8; cdr3_length: 15; clone_size: many; d_call: TRBD1; j_call: TRBJ1-1; cdr3_aa: CASSGYRGRRSEAFF; cdr3_nt: TGTGCCAGCAGCGGTTACAGGGGGCGCCGGTCTGAAGCTTTCTTT